The 29 T cell receptor beta chains reported below all come from one sample, sequenced in a study of blood T cell repertoires in COVID-19. This table comes from immunoSEQ multiplex PCR, and its TCRdb copy is limited to in-frame clones, with some not included. The sample shows under 250,000 clones, over 75% of them seen only once. Source material: PBMCs or T cells enriched from blood (not recorded which). These receptors all come from a young man with acute COVID-19.

The chain couples TRBV4-2 to TRBJ2-5; possibly TRBD1 for D (5 bases). The CDR3 runs to 13 residues. Germline V gene sequence: CDR1 LGHNA, CDR2 YNFKEQ. With 1 base removed from V and 3 bases from J, the gap between germline ends came to 6 bases. CDR3 DNA sequence: TGTGCCAGCAGCCAAGCCAGGGAAGAGACCCAGTACTTC. Its translation: CASSQAREETQYF.

The rearrangement uses TRBV29-1 and TRBJ1-2, with TRBD1 matching 8 bases. This CDR3 contains 10 residues. CDR1 and CDR2 from the germline V gene are SQVTM and ANQGSEA. With 8 bases clipped from V and 8 bases from J, the junction kept 4 bases outside the gene matches. CDR3 in DNA: TGCAGCACACGACAGGGGGGCTACACCTTC. Translation: CSTRQGGYTF. The complete variable domain, with remaining parts taken from reference TRBV29-1 and TRBJ1-2, reads SAVISQKPSRDICQRGTSLTIQCQVDSQVTMMFWYRQQPGQSLTLIATANQGSEATYESGFVIDKFPISRPNLTFSTLTVSNMSPEDSSIYLCSTRQGGYTFGSGTRLTVV.

CDR3: CAWTLGGSSGYTF. CDR3 DNA: TGTGCCTGGACCCTAGGAGGGTCGAGCGGCTACACCTTC. This rearrangement joins TRBV30 to TRBJ1-2; D is ambiguous. With 4 bases removed from V and 8 bases from J, the gap between germline ends came to 17 bases. The CDR3 totals 13 residues. The V gene's germline CDR1 is GTSNPN and CDR2 SVGIG (reference sequence).

This chain links TRBV5-5 with TRBJ2-5, with TRBD1 identical over 7 bases. Per germline, CDR1 SGHKS and CDR2 YYEKEE (reference sequence). With V trimmed by 3 bases and J by 2 bases, 10 bases remained unmatched. The CDR3 loop spans 16 amino acids. The CDR3 region is CASSWGQKSFQETQYF. CDR3 DNA: TGTGCCAGCAGCTGGGGACAGAAGTCTTTTCAAGAGACCCAGTACTTC.

V is TRBV7-9 and J is TRBJ1-4; the D gene is possibly TRBD1 (6 bases). Germline V gene lookup returns CDR1 SEHNR and CDR2 FQNEAQ (reference sequence). With 0 bases removed from V and 3 bases from J, the gap between germline ends came to 14 bases. This CDR3 comprises 17 residues. In DNA, the CDR3 is TGTGCCAGCAGCTTAGCTCAGGGCCCAGGGGCTAATGAAAAACTGTTTTTT. This gives the protein CASSLAQGPGANEKLFF.

V and J are TRBV5-1 and TRBJ2-5, with 9 bases that match TRBD1. After removal of 4 bases from V and 4 bases from J, the junction contained 5 bases not matched to a gene. The germline V gene has CDR1 SGHRS and CDR2 YFSETQ. The CDR3 has 14 residues. The CDR3 nucleotides are TGCGCCAGCAGCCCTACAGGGGGCGCAGAGACCCAGTACTTC. Encoded protein: CASSPTGGAETQYF.

This chain uses TRBV5-1 with TRBJ2-2; D is perhaps TRBD2 (6 bases). This CDR3 spans 15 amino acids. CDR1 and CDR2 (germline): SGHRS, YFSETQ. V was clipped by 1 base and J by 1 base, with 8 bases between them. CDR3 bases: TGCGCCAGCAGCTTGTGGGGGGAGAACACCGGGGAGCTGTTTTTT. Its protein product is CASSLWGENTGELFF.

The chain recombines TRBV14 with TRBJ2-5, with 11 bases fitting TRBD2. After removal of 5 bases from V and 4 bases from J, the junction contained 9 bases not matched to a gene. Germline loops: CDR1 SGHDN, CDR2 FVKESK. This CDR3 has 16 amino acids. The CDR3 bases are TGTGCCAGCAGCTCGGGACTAGCGGTGGGCCGAGAGACCCAGTACTTC. Translated: CASSSGLAVGRETQYF.

The chain links TRBV7-9 to TRBJ1-4; 9 nucleotides align to TRBD1. CDR3 length equals 17 residues. Trimming at V came to 5 bases and at J to 0 bases, leaving 7 bases not matched to a gene. The V gene's germline CDR1 is SEHNR and CDR2 FQNEAQ (reference sequence). The chain's CDR3 is CASSPGQGTSTNEKLFF. The CDR3 DNA sequence: TGTGCCAGCAGCCCAGGACAGGGGACATCAACTAATGAAAAACTGTTTTTT.

For the CDR3, the DNA is TGTGCCAGCTCCCCTTTCTTGACAGGACCCTACGAGCAGTACTTC. As protein: CASSPFLTGPYEQYF. The chain is built from TRBV18 and TRBJ2-7, with D possibly matching TRBD1 (6 bases). Trimming removed 6 bases from V and 2 bases from J, with 17 bases in between. CDR3 size: 15 residues. Germline CDR1 and CDR2: KGHSH and LQKENI.

This chain links TRBV18 with TRBJ1-2, with D possibly TRBD1 on 6 matching bases. Germline V CDR1 and CDR2: KGHSH, LQKENI. V was trimmed by 6 bases and J by 3 bases, leaving 17 bases between them. The CDR3 has 15 amino acids. DNA of the CDR3: TGTGCCAGCTCGCTCCAGGGGAGGGAGGACTATGGCTACACCTTC. Translation: CASSLQGREDYGYTF.

The genes are TRBV7-9 and TRBJ1-4; D remains ambiguous. Germline values: CDR1 SEHNR, CDR2 FQNEAQ (reference sequence). The CDR3 length is 13 residues. With 3 bases removed from V and 4 bases from J, the gap between germline ends came to 6 bases. The CDR3 DNA sequence: TGTGCCAGCAGCTTTTACAATAATGAAAAACTGTTTTTT. This encodes CASSFYNNEKLFF.

V is TRBV2 and J is TRBJ1-1; TRBD1 aligns across 9 bases. CDR3 length: 14 residues. V dropped 5 bases and J dropped 10; count of bases not matched to a gene: 11. Germline V lookup: CDR1 SNHLY, CDR2 FYNNEI. CDR3 sequence (DNA): TGTGCCAGCAGTCCGGGACAGGGAGTTTTAGGAGCTTTCTTT. Its protein is CASSPGQGVLGAFF.

This clone was observed a single time. This rearrangement joins TRBV6-1 to TRBJ1-3, with D possibly matching TRBD1 (6 bases). CDR3 length: 15 residues. Trimming took off 1 base at V and 2 bases at J, with 9 bases between the two ends. Germline CDR1 reads MNHNS; CDR2 reads SASEGT. CDR3 in DNA: TGTGCCAGCAGTGAAGACGGGACACCTGGAAACACCATATATTTT. It encodes CASSEDGTPGNTIYF.

Only a few counts were recorded for this clone. The chain joins TRBV19 to TRBJ2-3; TRBD1 aligns across 7 bases. This CDR3 has 14 residues. J gave up 1 base and V 4 bases, and 2 bases lay outside the gene matches. Germline CDR1 reads LNHDA; CDR2 reads SQIVND (reference sequence). The CDR3 coding sequence is TGTGCCAGTAGTAAAGGACAGGGCACAGATACGCAGTATTTT. Residues: CASSKGQGTDTQYF.

This clone was counted a single time. This chain connects TRBV19 to TRBJ2-2; a weak D match, TRBD1 (6 bases). V was pared by 2 bases and J by 6 bases, with 10 bases between. The germline CDR1 and CDR2 sequences are LNHDA and SQIVND (reference sequence). The CDR3 is made up of 14 amino acids. The CDR3 DNA sequence: TGTGCCAGTAGTATAAGTAGGACAGCCGGGGAGCTGTTTTTT. Its translation: CASSISRTAGELFF.

The chain's CDR3 is CASSEPTQGLETQYF. For the CDR3, the DNA is TGTGCCAGCAGTGAACCCACTCAGGGGCTGGAGACCCAGTACTTC. The genes are TRBV25-1 and TRBJ2-5, with a weak D call TRBD1 (6 bases). This CDR3 has 15 residues. V was cut by 2 bases and J by 5 bases, with 15 bases left in between. CDR1 is MGHDK, CDR2 SYGVNS, per germline.

This rearrangement joins TRBV24-1 to TRBJ2-5; the match to TRBD2 covers 8 bases. From germline, CDR1 is KGHDR and CDR2 SFDVKD. J gave up 2 bases and V 5 bases, and 9 bases lay outside the gene matches. The CDR3 contains 16 residues. As DNA, the CDR3 is TGTGCCACCAGTGCCCAAGCGGGGGCCCTACAAGAGACCCAGTACTTC. Its protein product is CATSAQAGALQETQYF.

The rearrangement uses TRBV7-2 and TRBJ2-3; 10 bases align to TRBD1. The CDR3 sequence is 15 residues long. J gave up 0 bases and V 11 bases, and 8 bases lay outside the gene matches. CDR1 and CDR2 (germline): SGHTA, FQGNSA. CDR3 sequence (DNA): TGTGCCGGTCGGACAGGGGGTCGGAGCACAGATACGCAGTATTTT. This sequence encodes CAGRTGGRSTDTQYF.

The rearrangement uses TRBV6-6 and TRBJ1-1; weak D call: TRBD1 (6 bases). V was trimmed by 7 bases and J by 6 bases, leaving 18 bases between them. Per the germline V gene, CDR1 is MNHNY and CDR2 is SVGAGI (reference sequence). The CDR3 extends over 14 amino acids. The CDR3 DNA reads as TGTGCCAGCACGCACAGGGATGTTTCGGCTGAAGCTTTCTTT. It encodes CASTHRDVSAEAFF.

J is TRBJ2-2 and V is TRBV19; 9 bases line up with TRBD2. V was pared by 2 bases and J by 5 bases, with 3 bases of the junction left unmatched. This CDR3 region has 15 residues. Germline lookup yields CDR1 LNHDA and CDR2 SQIVND (reference sequence). For the CDR3, the DNA is TGTGCCAGTAGTATACAGAGCGGGGGGACCGGGGAGCTGTTTTTT. It is translated as CASSIQSGGTGELFF.

V is TRBV24-1 and J is TRBJ1-4, with 8 nucleotides matching TRBD1. The V and J ends lost 7 bases and 5 bases, in that order; junction bases with no gene match: 8. CDR3 length equals 15 residues. Germline assignment: CDR1 KGHDR and CDR2 SFDVKD. The DNA for the CDR3 is TGTGCCACCAGACGGAGACAGGGGCCAAATGAAAAACTGTTTTTT. Translation: CATRRRQGPNEKLFF.

V gene TRBV4-1 combines with J gene TRBJ1-1, with D maybe TRBD1 (5 bases). V gave up 0 bases and J gave up 3 bases, with 17 bases separating them. CDR3 length equals 17 residues. Germline loops: CDR1 MGHRA, CDR2 YSYEKL. CDR3 DNA sequence: TGCGCCAGCAGCCAAGATCCTCTCGGGGGGGGAGACACTGAAGCTTTCTTT. Protein product: CASSQDPLGGGDTEAFF.

This chain joins TRBV11-3 and TRBJ2-3; D uncertain. The CDR3 has 15 residues. V lost 1 base and J lost 3, with 11 bases in between. CDR1 is SGHNT and CDR2 is YENEEA in the germline V gene. The CDR3 region is CASSLGGYRTDTQYF. The CDR3 DNA reads TGTGCCAGCAGCTTAGGTGGATACAGAACAGATACGCAGTATTTT.

The chain is built from TRBV5-6 and TRBJ1-1, with TRBD1 matching 7 bases. This CDR3 has 12 residues. The V and J ends lost 4 bases and 14 bases, in that order; junction bases with no gene match: 11. Germline CDR1 is SGHDT and CDR2 is YYEEEE. The DNA of the CDR3 is TGTGCCAGCAGCATAGGACAGGACCTCTCGTTCTTT. Translation: CASSIGQDLSFF.

The chain is built from TRBV6-5 and TRBJ2-1; 9 nucleotides agree with TRBD1. The J segment lost 8 bases and the V segment lost 6 bases, leaving 8 bases of the junction unmatched. The germline CDR1 and CDR2 sequences are MNHEY and SVGAGI. This CDR3 is 14 amino acids long. In nucleotides, the CDR3 is TGTGCCAGCAGGTCAGGGGGACAGGGCCATGAGCAGTTCTTC. Protein sequence: CASRSGGQGHEQFF.

This chain uses TRBV6-5 with TRBJ1-2; perhaps TRBD1 as D (6 bases). Germline CDR1 reads MNHEY; CDR2 reads SVGAGI. This CDR3 is built from 16 residues. V lost 4 bases, J lost 0 bases, and 15 bases lay in between. In nucleotides, the CDR3 is TGTGCCAGCAGTTCTGGACAGCCAGGGACTAACTATGGCTACACCTTC. It is translated as CASSSGQPGTNYGYTF.

The chain combines TRBV6-1 with TRBJ2-7; possibly TRBD1 for D (5 bases). The CDR3 is 15 amino acids. Germline assignment: CDR1 MNHNS and CDR2 SASEGT. Trimming pared 3 bases from V and 0 bases from J, leaving 12 bases between. CDR3 DNA: TGTGCCAGCAGTGAGGGGCACCAGAGCTCCTACGAGCAGTACTTC. Amino acid sequence: CASSEGHQSSYEQYF.

This chain joins TRBV27 and TRBJ2-7, with D tentatively TRBD2 (5 bases). The CDR3 runs 11 residues. Germline CDR1 MNHEY, CDR2 SMNVEV (reference sequence). V was shortened by 7 bases and J by 10 bases, with 14 bases between the two germline ends. The CDR3 DNA reads TGTGCCAGCATAAGTAACGGGAAACAGTACTTC. Translated: CASISNGKQYF.